This T cell receptor (beta chain) was identified during a study of blood T cell repertoires in COVID-19. Study at large: Samples representing acute and convalescent COVID-19 were sourced from the United States, Italy and Spain. Nucleic acid was either cDNA or gDNA, and it came from T cells, B-cell-depleted T cells, or PBMCs.

This table comes from immunoSEQ multiplex PCR, and its TCRdb copy is limited to in-frame clones, with some not included. The sample carries around 370,000 clones, more than 75% recorded once. Those who participated ranged in age from roughly 18 to 89 years and resided in about two dozen US areas. Participant-given clinical history determined each cohort assignment. The CDR3 totals 19 residues. CDR1 is MRHNA, CDR2 SNTAGT, per germline. The trim removed 4 bases at V and 4 bases at J, leaving 14 bases unmatched. The chain combines TRBV6-4 with TRBJ2-1; 12 bases agree with TRBD1. Sample: PBMCs or T cells enriched from blood (not recorded which). This receptor was identified in a woman younger than 30 who had recovered from COVID-19. The CDR3 DNA sequence: TGTGCCAGCAGTGCCACCCATCGTATGGGACAGGGGGCTTACAATGAGCAGTTCTTC. Amino acids: CASSATHRMGQGAYNEQFF.